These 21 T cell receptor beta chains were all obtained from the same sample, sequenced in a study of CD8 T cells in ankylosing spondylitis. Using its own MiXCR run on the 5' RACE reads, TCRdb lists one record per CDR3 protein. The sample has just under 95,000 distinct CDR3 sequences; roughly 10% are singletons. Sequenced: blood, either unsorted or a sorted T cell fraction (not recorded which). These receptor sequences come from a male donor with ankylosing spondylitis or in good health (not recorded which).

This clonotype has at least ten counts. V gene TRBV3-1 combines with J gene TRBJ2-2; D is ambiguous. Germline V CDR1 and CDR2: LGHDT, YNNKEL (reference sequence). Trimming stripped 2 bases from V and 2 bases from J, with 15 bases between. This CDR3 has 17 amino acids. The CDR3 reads CASSQKKRPRNTGELFF. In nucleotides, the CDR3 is TGTGCCAGCAGCCAAAAAAAACGGCCTCGAAACACCGGGGAGCTGTTTTTT.

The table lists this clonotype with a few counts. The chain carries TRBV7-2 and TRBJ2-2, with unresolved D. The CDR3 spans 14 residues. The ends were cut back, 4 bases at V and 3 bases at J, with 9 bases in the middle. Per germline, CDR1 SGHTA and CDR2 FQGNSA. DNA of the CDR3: TGTGCCAGCAGCTCCGACACAGACACCGGGGAGCTGTTTTTT. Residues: CASSSDTDTGELFF.

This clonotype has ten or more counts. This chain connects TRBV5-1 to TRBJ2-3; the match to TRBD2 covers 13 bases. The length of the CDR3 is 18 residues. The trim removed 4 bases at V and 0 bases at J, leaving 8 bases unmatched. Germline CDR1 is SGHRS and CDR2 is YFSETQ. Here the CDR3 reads CASSGGLAGLTSTDTQYF. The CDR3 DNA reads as TGCGCCAGCAGCGGGGGACTAGCGGGGTTAACTAGCACAGATACGCAGTATTTT.

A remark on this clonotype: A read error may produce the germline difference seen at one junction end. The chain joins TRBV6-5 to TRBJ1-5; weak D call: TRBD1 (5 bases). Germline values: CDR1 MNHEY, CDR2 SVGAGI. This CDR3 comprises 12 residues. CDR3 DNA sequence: TGTGCCACCAAGGGGAACGACGACTCAGAGGATTTT. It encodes CATKGNDDSEDF.

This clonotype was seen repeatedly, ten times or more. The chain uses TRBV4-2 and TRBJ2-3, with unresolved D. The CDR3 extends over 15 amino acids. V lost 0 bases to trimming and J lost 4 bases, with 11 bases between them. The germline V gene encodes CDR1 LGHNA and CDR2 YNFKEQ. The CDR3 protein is CASSQDPRFPDTQYF. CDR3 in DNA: TGTGCCAGCAGCCAAGATCCACGGTTCCCAGATACGCAGTATTTT.

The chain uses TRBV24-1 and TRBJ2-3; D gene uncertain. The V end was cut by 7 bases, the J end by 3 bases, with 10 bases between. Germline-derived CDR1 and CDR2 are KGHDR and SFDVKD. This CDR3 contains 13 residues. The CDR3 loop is CATRSVETDTQYF. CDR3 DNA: TGTGCCACCAGGTCAGTTGAGACAGATACGCAGTATTTT.

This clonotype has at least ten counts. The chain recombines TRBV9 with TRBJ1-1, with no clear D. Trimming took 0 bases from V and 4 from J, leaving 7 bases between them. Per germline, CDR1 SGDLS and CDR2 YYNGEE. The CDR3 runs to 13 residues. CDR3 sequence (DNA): TGTGCCAGCAGCGTAGTTGGAACCACTGAAGCTTTCTTT. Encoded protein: CASSVVGTTEAFF.

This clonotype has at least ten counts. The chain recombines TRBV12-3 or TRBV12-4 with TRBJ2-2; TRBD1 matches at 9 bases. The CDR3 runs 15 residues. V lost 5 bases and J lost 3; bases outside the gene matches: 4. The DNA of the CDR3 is TGTGCCAGCAGTGTGGGACAGGGAGACACCGGGGAGCTGTTTTTT. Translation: CASSVGQGDTGELFF.

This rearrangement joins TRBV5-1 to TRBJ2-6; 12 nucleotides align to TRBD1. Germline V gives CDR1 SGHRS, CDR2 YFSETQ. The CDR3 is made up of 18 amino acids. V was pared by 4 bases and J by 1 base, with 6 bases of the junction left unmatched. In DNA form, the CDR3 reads TGCGCCAGCAGCCTCCGGGGACAGGGGGCATCTGGGGCCAACGTCCTGACTTTC. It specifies CASSLRGQGASGANVLTF.

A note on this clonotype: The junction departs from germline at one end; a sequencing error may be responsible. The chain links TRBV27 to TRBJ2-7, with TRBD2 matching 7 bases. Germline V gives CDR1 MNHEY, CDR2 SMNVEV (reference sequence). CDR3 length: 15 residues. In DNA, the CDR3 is TGTGCCAACAGTTTATTCGGGGGGAGCTCCTACGAGCAGTACTTC. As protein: CANSLFGGSSYEQYF.

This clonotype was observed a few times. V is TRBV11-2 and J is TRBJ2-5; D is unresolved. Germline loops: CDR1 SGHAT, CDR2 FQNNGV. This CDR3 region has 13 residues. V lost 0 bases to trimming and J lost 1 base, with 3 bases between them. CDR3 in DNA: TGTGCCAGCAGCTTAGACCCCCAAGAGACCCAGTACTTC. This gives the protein CASSLDPQETQYF.

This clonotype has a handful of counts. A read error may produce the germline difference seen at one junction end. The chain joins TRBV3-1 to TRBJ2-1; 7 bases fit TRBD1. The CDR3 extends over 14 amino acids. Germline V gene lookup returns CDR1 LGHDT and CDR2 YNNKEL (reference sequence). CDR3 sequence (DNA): TGTGCCAGCAGCCAAGATGGGCCCCGGGACAGCCTAAGCTTC. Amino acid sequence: CASSQDGPRDSLSF.

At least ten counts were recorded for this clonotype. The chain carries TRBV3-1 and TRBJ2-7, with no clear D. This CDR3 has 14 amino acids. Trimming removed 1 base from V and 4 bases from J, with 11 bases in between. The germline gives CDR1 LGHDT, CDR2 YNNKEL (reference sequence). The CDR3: CASSQATLGYEQYF. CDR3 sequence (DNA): TGTGCCAGCAGCCAAGCGACTCTGGGGTACGAGCAGTACTTC.

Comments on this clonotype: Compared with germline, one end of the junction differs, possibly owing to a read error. CDR3 amino acids: CASNLQGADSGNTIYF. The CDR3 nucleotides read TGTGCCAGCAACTTACAGGGTGCTGACTCTGGAAACACCATATATTTT. The V call is TRBV7-9, the J call TRBJ1-3; TRBD1 might be the D (6 bases). The germline CDR1 and CDR2 sequences are SEHNR and FQNEAQ (reference sequence). CDR3 length equals 16 residues.

The CDR3 here is CASTFTGVGGGETQYF. In nucleotides, the CDR3 is TGTGCCAGCACTTTCACGGGGGTCGGGGGGGGAGAGACCCAGTACTTC. V gene TRBV6-6 combines with J gene TRBJ2-5, with 8 bases matching TRBD2. Germline CDR1 reads MNHNY; CDR2 reads SVGAGI (reference sequence). J was trimmed by 4 bases and V by 7 bases; bases with no gene match: 14. The length of the CDR3 is 16 residues.

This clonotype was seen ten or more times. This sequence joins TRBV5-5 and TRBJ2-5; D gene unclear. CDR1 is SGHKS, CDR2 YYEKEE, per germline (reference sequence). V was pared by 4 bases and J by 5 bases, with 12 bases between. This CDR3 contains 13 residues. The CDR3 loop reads CASSPTAPETQYF. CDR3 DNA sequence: TGTGCCAGCAGCCCCACGGCCCCCGAGACCCAGTACTTC.

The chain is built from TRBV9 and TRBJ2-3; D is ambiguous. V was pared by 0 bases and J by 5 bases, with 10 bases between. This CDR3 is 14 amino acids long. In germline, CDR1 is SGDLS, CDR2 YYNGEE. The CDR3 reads CASSVVSSGDTQYF. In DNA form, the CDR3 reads TGTGCCAGCAGCGTAGTCAGTTCGGGAGATACGCAGTATTTT.

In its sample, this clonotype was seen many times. The CDR3 DNA reads as TGCGCCAGCGCGTCCGGGACTAGCTACAATGAGCAGTTCTTC. This translates into CASASGTSYNEQFF. The J gene is TRBJ2-1, the V gene TRBV5-1; 8 nucleotides agree with TRBD2. Trimming took 7 bases from V and 3 from J; bases not matched to a gene: 6. The CDR3 sequence is 14 residues long. The germline V gene encodes CDR1 SGHRS and CDR2 YFSETQ.

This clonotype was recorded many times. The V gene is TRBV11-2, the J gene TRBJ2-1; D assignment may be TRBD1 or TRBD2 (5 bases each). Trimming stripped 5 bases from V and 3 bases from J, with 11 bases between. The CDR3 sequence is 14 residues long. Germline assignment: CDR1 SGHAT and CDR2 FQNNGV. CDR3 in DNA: TGTGCCAGCAGCCCGGGACGGAACTACAATGAGCAGTTCTTC. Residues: CASSPGRNYNEQFF. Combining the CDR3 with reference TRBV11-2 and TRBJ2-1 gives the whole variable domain EAGVAQSPRYKIIEKRQSVAFWCNPISGHATLYWYQQILGQGPKLLIQFQNNGVVDDSQLPKDRFSAERLKGVDSTLKIQPAKLEDSAVYLCASSPGRNYNEQFFGPGTRLTVL.

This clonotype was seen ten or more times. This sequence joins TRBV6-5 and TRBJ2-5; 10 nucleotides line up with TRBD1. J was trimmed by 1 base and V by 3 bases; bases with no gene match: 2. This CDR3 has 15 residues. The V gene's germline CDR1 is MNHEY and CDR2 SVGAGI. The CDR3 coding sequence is TGTGCCAGCAGTTATGACAGGGGGCTCCAAGAGACCCAGTACTTC. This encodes CASSYDRGLQETQYF.

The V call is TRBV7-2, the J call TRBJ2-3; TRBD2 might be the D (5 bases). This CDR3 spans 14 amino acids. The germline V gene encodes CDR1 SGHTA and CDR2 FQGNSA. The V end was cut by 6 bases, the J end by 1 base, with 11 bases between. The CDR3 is CASSQRSGTDTQYF. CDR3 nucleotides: TGTGCCAGCAGTCAACGTAGCGGCACAGATACGCAGTATTTT.